This T cell receptor beta chain came from a study of blood T cells in healthy people across ages. Study findings and constraints: TCR beta diversity per million T cells fell roughly linearly with age. Changes seen in expanded clonotypes were possibly confounded by donor CMV status left unknown.

Combining a sample-barcoded 5' primer with a J-beta primer mix, a second PCR ran for roughly 6 to 11 cycles. The template-switch adaptor, which had 12 random nucleotides, put a tag on each cDNA molecule. TCRdb re-called the 5' RACE reads through MiXCR, storing one row per CDR3 protein. The top ten hold around 14% of the sample, which has 600,000 or so distinct CDR3 sequences, 25% to 30% seen once. The study isolated at least 7 million PBMCs from each sample. The CDR3 extends over 17 amino acids. Per germline, CDR1 SGHAT and CDR2 FQNNGV. To note about this clonotype: Its specificity is unknown. An end of the junction does not agree with germline; a read error may underlie this.

This TCR was sampled from a woman at least 80 years old in good health. The genes are TRBV11-2 and TRBJ2-1; D perhaps matches TRBD2 (5 bases). The sample was blood. CDR3 bases: TGTGCCAGCAGCTTAGAGAGAGCGGCCTCTTTCTACAGTGAGCAGTTCTTC. Its protein is CASSLERAASFYSEQFF. The full variable domain, with the rest looked up from reference TRBV11-2 and TRBJ2-1, is EAGVAQSPRYKIIEKRQSVAFWCNPISGHATLYWYQQILGQGPKLLIQFQNNGVVDDSQLPKDRFSAERLKGVDSTLKIQPAKLEDSAVYLCASSLERAASFYSEQFFGPGTRLTVL.